These 12 T cell receptor beta chains originate from one sample sequenced in a study of control samples from healthy donors and cancer patients. Sequencing was performed with immunoSEQ multiplex PCR; in TCRdb, only in-frame clones are kept and a portion is missing. The table includes approximately 90,000 clones, about 85% detected once. The sequencing sample was made of blood. These TCRs come from a woman aged 65 to 85 in good health.

The rearrangement links TRBV28 to TRBJ1-2; the D is unclear. The V gene lost 5 bases and the J gene lost 6 bases, with 7 bases spanning the gap. Germline-derived CDR1 and CDR2 are MDHEN and SYDVKM. The CDR3 is 11 amino acids. CDR3 bases: TGTGCCAGCAGTGTTAGAAATGGCTACACCTTC. Its protein product is CASSVRNGYTF.

The rearrangement joins TRBV30 to TRBJ1-1, with D hard to call. CDR1 and CDR2 (germline): GTSNPN, SVGIG (reference sequence). CDR3 length: 15 residues. The V and J ends lost 3 bases and 4 bases respectively, with 18 bases between them. The CDR3 is CAWSEGWVAGTEAFF. CDR3 sequence (DNA): TGTGCCTGGAGCGAGGGTTGGGTAGCGGGCACTGAAGCTTTCTTT.

This clone occurred a few times. The chain recombines TRBV25-1 with TRBJ2-5; TRBD2 might be the D (6 bases). Trimming pared 3 bases from V and 5 bases from J, leaving 16 bases between. Germline CDR1 and CDR2: MGHDK and SYGVNS. This CDR3 comprises 15 residues. The DNA of the CDR3 is TGTGCCAGCAGTGATTTAAGAGGGGCGGGGGAGACCCAGTACTTC. Translation gives CASSDLRGAGETQYF.

The chain combines TRBV4-3 with TRBJ2-3; 15 nucleotides align to TRBD2. The V and J ends lost 0 bases and 6 bases, in that order; junction bases with no gene match: 1. Germline V gene data show CDR1 as LGHNA and CDR2 as YSLEER. The CDR3 contains 16 residues. CDR3 coding DNA: TGCGCCAGCAGCCAAGAGGGACTAGCGGGAGGTGATACGCAGTATTTT. It is translated as CASSQEGLAGGDTQYF.

This chain joins TRBV10-3 and TRBJ2-1; D is possibly TRBD2 (5 bases). This CDR3 spans 11 amino acids. V lost 4 bases, J lost 7 bases, and 5 bases lay in between. Germline CDR1 reads ENHRY; CDR2 reads SYGVKD. Here the CDR3 reads CAISAGNEQFF. In DNA form, the CDR3 reads TGTGCCATCAGTGCGGGGAATGAGCAGTTCTTC.

The chain couples TRBV18 to TRBJ2-7, with D uncertain. The V gene lost 3 bases and the J gene lost 5 bases, with 11 bases spanning the gap. The CDR3 totals 13 residues. CDR1 and CDR2 from the germline V gene are KGHSH and LQKENI. CDR3 bases: TGTGCCAGCTCACCTCGCTGGACCGACGAGCAGTACTTC. It translates to CASSPRWTDEQYF. Variable domain in full (rest from reference TRBV18 and TRBJ2-7): NAGVMQNPRHLVRRRGQEARLRCSPMKGHSHVYWYRQLPEEGLKFMVYLQKENIIDESGMPKERFSAEFPKEGPSILRIQQVVRGDSAAYFCASSPRWTDEQYFGPGTRLTVT.

V is TRBV30 and J is TRBJ2-3, with a possible D match to TRBD2 (5 bases). The V end lost 2 bases, the J end lost 0 bases, and 9 bases lay between the germline ends. Germline CDR1 reads GTSNPN; CDR2 reads SVGIG (reference sequence). The CDR3 loop spans 14 amino acids. The CDR3 protein is CAWSWGVSTDTQYF. For the CDR3, the DNA is TGTGCCTGGAGTTGGGGAGTAAGCACAGATACGCAGTATTTT.

The V call is TRBV7-3, the J call TRBJ2-5; possible D gene TRBD2, 6 bases. CDR3 length equals 14 residues. Between the trimmed V and J ends, which lost 2 bases and 5 bases, there was a span of 12 bases. Germline-derived CDR1 and CDR2 are SGHTA and FQGTGA. This chain's CDR3 is CASSLGPAGETQYF. Written as DNA, the CDR3 is TGTGCCAGCAGCTTAGGACCCGCGGGGGAGACCCAGTACTTC.

This chain connects TRBV9 to TRBJ1-1; tentative D call: TRBD1 (5 bases). The CDR3 is 15 residues long. CDR1 and CDR2 from the germline V gene are SGDLS and YYNGEE. V lost 4 bases and J lost 0, with 13 bases in between. CDR3 coding DNA: TGTGCCAGCAGCCGGGACCTAGGGCTGAACACTGAAGCTTTCTTT. Translation: CASSRDLGLNTEAFF.

The chain links TRBV5-1 to TRBJ2-2; unclear D gene. CDR1 is SGHRS, CDR2 YFSETQ, per germline. The CDR3 runs 14 residues. V was shortened by 0 bases and J by 3 bases, with 6 bases between the two germline ends. CDR3 in DNA: TGCGCCAGCAGCTTGGGCAAAGACACCGGGGAGCTGTTTTTT. Translated, it gives CASSLGKDTGELFF. Variable domain in full (rest from reference TRBV5-1 and TRBJ2-2): KAGVTQTPRYLIKTRGQQVTLSCSPISGHRSVSWYQQTPGQGLQFLFEYFSETQRNKGNFPGRFSGRQFSNSRSEMNVSTLELGDSALYLCASSLGKDTGELFFGEGSRLTVL.

The V call is TRBV6-6, the J call TRBJ1-2; 8 bases line up with TRBD1. With V trimmed by 8 bases and J by 2 bases, 7 bases remained unmatched. This CDR3 has 14 residues. Germline assignment: CDR1 MNHNY and CDR2 SVGAGI (reference sequence). The CDR3 region has the DNA TGTGCCAGCGGGCTAGGGACAGGAAACTATGGCTACACCTTC. Its translation: CASGLGTGNYGYTF.

This clone has a single count. This chain connects TRBV10-1 to TRBJ2-1; D not resolved. V shed 8 bases and J shed 9 bases, with 11 bases lying between them. Germline CDR1 is WNHNN and CDR2 is SYGVQD (reference sequence). There are 11 residues in the CDR3. The DNA of the CDR3 is TGCGCCAGCGAGAGGAAAAGTGAGCAGTTCTTC. It specifies CASERKSEQFF.